This TCR beta chain is from a study of T cell clones after liver transplantation (dated by TCRdb to the late 2010s). Background for the entire study: ITN030ST, the source of the samples, was a randomized trial that attempted immunosuppression withdrawal within 2 years of liver transplantation. Donor-reactive T cell clones were identified by TCRbeta sequencing after a pre-transplant mixed lymphocyte reaction and then tracked in post-transplant blood. To count as tolerant, a recipient had to stay completely off immunosuppression for at least one year without liver enzymes climbing beyond twice the upper limit of normal. Blood samples were taken pre-transplant, pre-randomization before withdrawal, and post-randomization after full withdrawal or failed withdrawal. Subjects received no induction therapy and standard immunosuppression until randomization at 12-24 months post-transplant. Third party-reactive TCRbeta sequences from pre-transplant MLRs were also identified as an antigen-independent comparator for donor-reactive sequences. A cohort of 8 liver transplant recipients was studied, of whom 3 were classified as tolerant and 5 as non-tolerant. Of the eight recipients, a few were HCV-positive, while the remaining recipients had been transplanted for non-autoimmune, non-viral indications. What the study reported, not specific to this receptor: Because of small, heterogeneous patient numbers and non-standardized post-transplant time points, the conclusions were only preliminary. In two subjects, low numbers of available donor cells limited the measurable donor-reactive repertoire. Once repertoire turnover was taken into account, donor-reactive detection showed a significant reduction for CD4 in 7 of 8 subjects and for CD8 in 8 of 8. In 5 of 8 subjects, regardless of tolerance or HCV status, circulating donor-reactive CD4 TCRbeta sequences dropped significantly post-transplant. Donor-reactive sequences declined more than third party-reactive ones, suggesting partial antigen-specific deletion unrelated to withdrawal success. Without allograft tissue specimens, donor-reactive T cells may have migrated into the graft rather than being deleted.

Unstimulated PBMCs, after thawing, were stained for CD3, CD4 and CD8 and then FACS-sorted into CD3+CD4+ and CD3+CD8+ populations. Randomization to immunosuppression withdrawal applied to every one of the 8 studied subjects. Genomic DNA was isolated with the Qiagen DNeasy Blood and Tissue Kit. CDR1 and CDR2 were assigned from the germline V gene as SGHVS and FQNEAQ. The CDR3 has 16 amino acids, counting the end cysteine and phenylalanine. CDR3 DNA is the only sequence kept; it has 48 bases, read in frame from the first base. Trimming costs V 4 bases and J 3 bases, and their ends lie 18 bases apart. High-throughput TCRbeta CDR3 sequencing of frozen genomic DNA was performed by immunoSEQ, including PCR amplification, mapping, bias correction and internal controls. In the paper's pipeline: Productive rearrangements were kept, and unique TCRbeta sequences were defined by CDR3 nucleotide sequence plus V and J gene. Donor-reactive sequences required at least 5-fold expansion in CFSE-low cells versus unstimulated pre-transplant cells and at least 0.01% frequency. Minimum frequency thresholds were set for each subject on the basis of the unstimulated sample with the lowest template count, so that a detection power of at least 90% was ensured. Jensen-Shannon divergence between the top 1000 TCRbeta sequences post- versus pre-transplant served as the measure of repertoire turnover. Changes in detection of donor-reactive sequences were tested with two-sided Fisher's exact tests. The clones in this table, taken by TCRdb from immuneACCESS, are in-frame only. Not every clone is retained; where verified, under half of the shortfall comes from an unresolved V gene, and the cause of the rest is unknown. V and J calls and clone size are as listed in that table; D and trimming were resolved from the DNA. This sample comprises around 110,000 clones, about nine tenths of them detected only once. About 0.8% of the sample is in the top ten clones.

Details on this clone: Its recognized antigen is unknown. Within one base of it there is no much larger clone, and no base qualities were kept.

Sample: CD4+ T cells from blood, taken 12 months after liver transplant. The chain uses TRBV7-8 and TRBJ2-5; a tentative D match to TRBD2 spans 5 bases. This clonotype was obtained from a human patient who received a liver transplant. Some T cells may be donor cells from the graft after a transplant. This receptor has the CDR3 CASSYSRVAGKETQYF. The nucleotide sequence is TGTGCCAGCAGCTACTCCAGAGTGGCGGGTAAAGAGACCCAGTACTTC.